The sample holds many counts of the clone carrying this T cell receptor beta chain. The sample is drawn from a study of T cells in Graves' hyperthyroidism and ophthalmopathy. This CDR3 is built from 15 residues. V lost 3 bases and J lost 5, with 19 bases in between. Germline lookup yields CDR1 DFQATT and CDR2 SNEGSKA (reference sequence). TCR beta CDR3 regions were amplified from RNA transcripts. HTBI primers were employed in a first-round RT-PCR of the TCR CDR3. TCRdb itself ran the multiplex PCR reads through MiXCR, one entry per CDR3 protein. Here the sample spans hundreds of thousands of distinct CDR3 sequences, around a sixth being singletons.

The V call is TRBV20-1, the J call TRBJ1-2; the D gene is possibly TRBD1 (6 bases). The source material was blood. The clonotype comes from a woman aged 18-29 years with Graves' hyperthyroidism. CDR3 nucleotides: TGCAGTGCTAGTCTACCTTTGGGACACTCATATGGCTACACCTTC. Amino acid sequence: CSASLPLGHSYGYTF.